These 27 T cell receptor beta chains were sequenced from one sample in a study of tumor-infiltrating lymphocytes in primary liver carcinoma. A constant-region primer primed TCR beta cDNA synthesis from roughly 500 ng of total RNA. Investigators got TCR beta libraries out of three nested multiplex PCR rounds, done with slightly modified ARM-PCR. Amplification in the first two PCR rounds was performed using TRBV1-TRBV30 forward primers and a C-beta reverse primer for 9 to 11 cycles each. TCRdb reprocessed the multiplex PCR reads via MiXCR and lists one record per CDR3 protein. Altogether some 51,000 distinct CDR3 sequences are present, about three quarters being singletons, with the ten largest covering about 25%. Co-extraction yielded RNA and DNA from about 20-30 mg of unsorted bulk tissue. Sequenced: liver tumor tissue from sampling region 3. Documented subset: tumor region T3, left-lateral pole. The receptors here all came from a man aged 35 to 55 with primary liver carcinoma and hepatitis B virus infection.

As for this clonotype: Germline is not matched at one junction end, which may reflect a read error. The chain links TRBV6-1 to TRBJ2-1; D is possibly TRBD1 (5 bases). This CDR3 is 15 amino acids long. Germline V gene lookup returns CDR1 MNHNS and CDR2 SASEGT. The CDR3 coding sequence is TGTGCCAGTAGTCCTCTTCAGGGCTCCTACAAAGAGCAGTTCTTC. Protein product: CASSPLQGSYKEQFF.

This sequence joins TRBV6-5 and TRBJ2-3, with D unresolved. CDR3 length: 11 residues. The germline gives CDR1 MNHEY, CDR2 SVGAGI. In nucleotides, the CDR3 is TGTGTCGGCATGAAGCCAGATACGCAGTATTTT. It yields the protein CVGMKPDTQYF.

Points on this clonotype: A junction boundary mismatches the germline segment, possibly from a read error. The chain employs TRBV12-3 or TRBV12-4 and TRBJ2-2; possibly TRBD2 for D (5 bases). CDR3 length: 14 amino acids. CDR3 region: CASTEVLNTGELFF. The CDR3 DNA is TGTGCCAGCACGGAAGTTCTCAACACCGGGGAGCTGTTTTTC.

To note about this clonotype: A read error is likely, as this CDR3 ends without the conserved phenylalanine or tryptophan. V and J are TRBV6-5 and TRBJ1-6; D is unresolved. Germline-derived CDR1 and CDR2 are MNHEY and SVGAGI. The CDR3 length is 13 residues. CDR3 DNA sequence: TGTGCCAGCAGCCACGAGGAGGATTCACCTCTCCACTAT. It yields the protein CASSHEEDSPLHY.

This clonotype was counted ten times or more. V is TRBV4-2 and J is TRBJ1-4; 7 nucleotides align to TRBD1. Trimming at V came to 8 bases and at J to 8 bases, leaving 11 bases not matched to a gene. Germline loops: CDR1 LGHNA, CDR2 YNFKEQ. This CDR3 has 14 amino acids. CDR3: CASPLTGKGEKLFF. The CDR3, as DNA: TGTGCCAGCCCCCTGACAGGGAAGGGGGAAAAACTGTTTTTT.

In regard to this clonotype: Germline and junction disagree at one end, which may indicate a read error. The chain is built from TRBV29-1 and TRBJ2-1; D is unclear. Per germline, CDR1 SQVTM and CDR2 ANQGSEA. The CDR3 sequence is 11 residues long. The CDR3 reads CSLEQTIGQFF. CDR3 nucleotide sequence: TGCAGCCTTGAGCAGACAATCGGGCAGTTCTTC.

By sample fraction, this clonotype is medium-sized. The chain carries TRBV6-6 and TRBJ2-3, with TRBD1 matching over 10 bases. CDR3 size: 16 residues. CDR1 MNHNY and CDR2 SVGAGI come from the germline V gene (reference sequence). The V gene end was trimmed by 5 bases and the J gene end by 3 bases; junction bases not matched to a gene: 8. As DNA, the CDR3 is TGTGCCAGCAGTCTCTTTTTGGGACAGGGGACAGATACGCAGTATTTT. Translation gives CASSLFLGQGTDTQYF.

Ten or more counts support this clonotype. The CDR3 spells CASSLGVRWDTQYF. For the CDR3, the DNA is TGTGCCAGCAGCTTAGGGGTCCGGTGGGATACGCAGTATTTT. J is TRBJ2-3 and V is TRBV7-8; D not certain. CDR3 length equals 14 residues. Trimming took off 1 base at V and 6 bases at J, with 11 bases between the two ends. Looked up from germline, CDR1 is SGHVS and CDR2 is FQNEAQ.

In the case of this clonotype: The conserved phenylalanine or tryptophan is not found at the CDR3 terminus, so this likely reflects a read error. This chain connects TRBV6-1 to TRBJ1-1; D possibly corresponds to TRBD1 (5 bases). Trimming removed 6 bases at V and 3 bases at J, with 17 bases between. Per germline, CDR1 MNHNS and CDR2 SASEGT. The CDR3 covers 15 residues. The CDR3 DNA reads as TGTGCCAGCAGAGGGGCGGGGGGGGTTTACACTGAAGCTTTCTCT. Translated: CASRGAGGVYTEAFS.

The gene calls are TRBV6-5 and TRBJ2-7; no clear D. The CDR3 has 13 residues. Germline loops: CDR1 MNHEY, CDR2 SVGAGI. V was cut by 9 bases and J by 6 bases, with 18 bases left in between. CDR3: CASSIGIACEQYF. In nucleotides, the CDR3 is TGTGCCAGTTCAATCGGTATAGCTTGCGAGCAGTACTTC.

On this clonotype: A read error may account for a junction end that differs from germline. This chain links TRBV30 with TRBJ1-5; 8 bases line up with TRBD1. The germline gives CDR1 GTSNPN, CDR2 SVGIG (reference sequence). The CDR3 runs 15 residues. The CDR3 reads CAWRMGTGERQSQHF. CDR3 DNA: TGCGCCTGGAGAATGGGGACAGGAGAACGACAGTCCCAGCATTTT. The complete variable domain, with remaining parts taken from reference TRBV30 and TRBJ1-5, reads SQTIHQWPATLVQPVGSPLSLECTVEGTSNPNLYWYRQAAGRGLQLLFYSVGIGQISSEVPQNLSASRPQDRQFILSSKKLLLSDSGFYLCAWRMGTGERQSQHFGDGTRLSIL.

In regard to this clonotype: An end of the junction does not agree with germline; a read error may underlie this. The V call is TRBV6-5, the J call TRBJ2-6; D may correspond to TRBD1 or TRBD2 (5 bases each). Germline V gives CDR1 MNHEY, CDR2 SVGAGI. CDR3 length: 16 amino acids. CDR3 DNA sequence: TGTACCAGCAGTCCTCAAAGAGGGGCAGGGGCCAACGTCCTGACTTTC. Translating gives CTSSPQRGAGANVLTF.

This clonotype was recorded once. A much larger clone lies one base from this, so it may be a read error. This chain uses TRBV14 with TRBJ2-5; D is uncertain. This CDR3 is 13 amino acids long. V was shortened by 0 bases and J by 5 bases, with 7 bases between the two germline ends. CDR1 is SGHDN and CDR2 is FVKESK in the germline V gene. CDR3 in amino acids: CASSQELDETQYF. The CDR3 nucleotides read TGTGCCAGCAGCCAAGAGCTGGATGAGACCCAGTACTTC.

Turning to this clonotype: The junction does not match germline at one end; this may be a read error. The CDR3 loop reads CASSLSGGSGAGNTIYF. The CDR3 bases are TGCGCCAGCAGCCTCTCAGGGGGATCAGGGGCTGGGAACACCATATATTTT. The rearrangement links TRBV5-1 to TRBJ1-3; 7 positions match TRBD1. The V gene's germline CDR1 is SGHRS and CDR2 YFSETQ. The CDR3 has 17 amino acids.

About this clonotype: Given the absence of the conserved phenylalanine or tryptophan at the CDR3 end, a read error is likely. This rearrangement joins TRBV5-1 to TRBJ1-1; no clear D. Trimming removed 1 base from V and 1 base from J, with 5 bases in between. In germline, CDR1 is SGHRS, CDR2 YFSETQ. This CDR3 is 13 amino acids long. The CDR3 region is CASSLHSNTEAFL. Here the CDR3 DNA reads TGCGCCAGCAGCTTGCATTCGAACACTGAAGCTTTCCTT.

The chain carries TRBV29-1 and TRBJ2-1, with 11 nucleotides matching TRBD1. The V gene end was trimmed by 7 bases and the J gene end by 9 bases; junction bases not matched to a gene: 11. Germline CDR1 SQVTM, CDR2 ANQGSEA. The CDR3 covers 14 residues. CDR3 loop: CSGLRGQGVSEQFF. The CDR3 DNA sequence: TGCAGCGGATTGCGGGGACAGGGGGTGAGTGAGCAGTTCTTC.

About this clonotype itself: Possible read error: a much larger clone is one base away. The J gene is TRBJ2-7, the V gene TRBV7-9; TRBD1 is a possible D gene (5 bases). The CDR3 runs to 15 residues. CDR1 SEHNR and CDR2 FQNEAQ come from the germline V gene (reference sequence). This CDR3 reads CANSLESAGTYEQYF. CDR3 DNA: TGTGCCAACAGCTTAGAATCAGCAGGGACCTACGAGCAGTACTTC.

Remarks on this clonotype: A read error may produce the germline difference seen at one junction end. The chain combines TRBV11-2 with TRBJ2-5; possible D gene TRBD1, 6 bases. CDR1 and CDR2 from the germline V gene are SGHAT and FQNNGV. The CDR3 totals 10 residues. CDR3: CVNGLGAQYF. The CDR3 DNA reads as TGTGTCAATGGACTGGGGGCCCAATACTTC.

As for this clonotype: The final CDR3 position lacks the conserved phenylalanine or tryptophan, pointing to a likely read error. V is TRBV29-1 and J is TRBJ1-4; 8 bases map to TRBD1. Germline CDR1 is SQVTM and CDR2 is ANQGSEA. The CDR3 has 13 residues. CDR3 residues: CNAGQGTNEKLFL. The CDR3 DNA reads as TGCAACGCCGGACAGGGTACTAATGAAAAACTGTTTCTT.

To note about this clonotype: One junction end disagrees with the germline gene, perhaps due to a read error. CDR3 region: CANSRTGGAQPHHF. The CDR3 region has the DNA TGTGCCAACAGTAGGACAGGGGGTGCTCAGCCCCACCATTTT. The chain uses TRBV6-5 and TRBJ1-5, with 10 nucleotides matching TRBD1. CDR3 length: 14 residues. CDR1 and CDR2 from the germline V gene are MNHEY and SVGAGI.

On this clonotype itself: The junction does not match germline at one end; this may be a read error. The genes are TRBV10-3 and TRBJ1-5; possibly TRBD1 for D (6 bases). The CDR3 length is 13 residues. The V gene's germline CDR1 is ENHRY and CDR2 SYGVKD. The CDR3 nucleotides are TGTGCCATCAGTGTGGACAGCTATCAGCCCCAATATTTT. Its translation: CAISVDSYQPQYF.

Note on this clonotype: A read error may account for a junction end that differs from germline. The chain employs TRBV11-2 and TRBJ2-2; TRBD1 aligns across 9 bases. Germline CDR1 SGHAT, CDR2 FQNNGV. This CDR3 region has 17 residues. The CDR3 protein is CDSSFERDRVDTGELFF. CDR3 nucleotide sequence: TGTGACAGCAGCTTTGAACGGGACAGGGTCGACACCGGGGAGCTGTTTTTT. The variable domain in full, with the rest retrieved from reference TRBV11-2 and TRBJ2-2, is EAGVAQSPRYKIIEKRQSVAFWCNPISGHATLYWYQQILGQGPKLLIQFQNNGVVDDSQLPKDRFSAERLKGVDSTLKIQPAKLEDSAVYLCDSSFERDRVDTGELFFGEGSRLTVL.

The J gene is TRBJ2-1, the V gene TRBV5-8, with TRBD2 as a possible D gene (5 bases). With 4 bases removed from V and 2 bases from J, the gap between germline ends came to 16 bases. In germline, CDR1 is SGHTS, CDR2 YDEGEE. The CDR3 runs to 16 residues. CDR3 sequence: CASSLGLSGTYNEQFF. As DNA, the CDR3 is TGTGCCAGCAGCCTCGGACTCTCTGGGACCTACAATGAGCAGTTCTTC. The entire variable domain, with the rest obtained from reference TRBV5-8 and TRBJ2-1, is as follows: EAGVTQSPTHLIKTRGQQATLRCSPISGHTSVYWYQQALGLGLQFLLWYDEGEERNRGNFPPRFSGRQFPNYSSELNVNALELEDSALYLCASSLGLSGTYNEQFFGPGTRLTVL.

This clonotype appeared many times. CDR3 bases: TGCGCCAGCAGCCAAGTAGGGGCAGATACGCAGTATTTT. Its protein is CASSQVGADTQYF. This sequence joins TRBV4-1 and TRBJ2-3; maybe TRBD1 (5 bases). The CDR3 spans 13 residues. Germline V gives CDR1 MGHRA, CDR2 YSYEKL. V lost 1 base, J lost 4 bases, and 6 bases lay in between.

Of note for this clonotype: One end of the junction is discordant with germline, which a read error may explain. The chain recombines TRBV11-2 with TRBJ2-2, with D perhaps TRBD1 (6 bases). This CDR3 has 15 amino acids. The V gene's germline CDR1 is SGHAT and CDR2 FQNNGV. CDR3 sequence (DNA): TGTGCCAGCGCAAAAAGACAGGACTGGACCGGGGAGCTGTTCTTT. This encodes CASAKRQDWTGELFF. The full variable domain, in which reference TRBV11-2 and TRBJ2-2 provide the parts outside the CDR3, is EAGVAQSPRYKIIEKRQSVAFWCNPISGHATLYWYQQILGQGPKLLIQFQNNGVVDDSQLPKDRFSAERLKGVDSTLKIQPAKLEDSAVYLCASAKRQDWTGELFFGEGSRLTVL.

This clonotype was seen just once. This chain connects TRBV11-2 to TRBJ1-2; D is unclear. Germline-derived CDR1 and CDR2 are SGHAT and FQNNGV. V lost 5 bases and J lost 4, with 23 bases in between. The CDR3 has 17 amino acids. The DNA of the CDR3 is TGTGCCAGCAGCCACCGGAGCCCCCTCAGCGGGAGCTATGGCTACACCTTC. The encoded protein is CASSHRSPLSGSYGYTF.

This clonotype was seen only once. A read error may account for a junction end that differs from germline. The CDR3: CPSRARDRGPYEQYF. CDR3 DNA: TGTCCCAGCAGGGCCCGGGACAGGGGGCCTTACGAGCAGTACTTC. The rearrangement links TRBV7-2 to TRBJ2-7; TRBD1 aligns across 12 bases. The length of the CDR3 is 15 residues. Germline V gene sequence: CDR1 SGHTA, CDR2 FQGNSA.